Sequencing of this T cell receptor (beta chain) was carried out in a study of CD8 T cells in Susac syndrome. Germline trimming cut 6 bases from V and 6 bases from J; bases unmatched to any gene: 9. Germline V CDR1 and CDR2: DFQATT, SNEGSKA (reference sequence). The CDR3 length is 13 residues. Random hexamers were used to reverse transcribe roughly 0.45 to 1 ug of RNA. The authors amplified TCR beta CDR3 across 54 Vbeta and 13 Jbeta using immunoSEQ multiplex PCR. TCRdb processed the immunoSEQ multiplex PCR reads anew with MiXCR; each CDR3 protein has one entry. Among 150,000 to 200,000 distinct CDR3 sequences listed, around 94% were seen once. TEMRA cells were FACS-enriched, unlike CD8+ and CD4+ T cells, which were negatively isolated.

Sequencing was done on a sample of CD4+ T cells from PBMCs. This receptor was obtained from a human donor in good health. The chain has TRBV20-1 and TRBJ2-7; 9 bases are a match to TRBD1. The CDR3 loop reads CSAEDRGLGEQYF. CDR3 coding DNA: TGCAGTGCGGAGGACAGGGGTCTTGGCGAGCAGTACTTC.